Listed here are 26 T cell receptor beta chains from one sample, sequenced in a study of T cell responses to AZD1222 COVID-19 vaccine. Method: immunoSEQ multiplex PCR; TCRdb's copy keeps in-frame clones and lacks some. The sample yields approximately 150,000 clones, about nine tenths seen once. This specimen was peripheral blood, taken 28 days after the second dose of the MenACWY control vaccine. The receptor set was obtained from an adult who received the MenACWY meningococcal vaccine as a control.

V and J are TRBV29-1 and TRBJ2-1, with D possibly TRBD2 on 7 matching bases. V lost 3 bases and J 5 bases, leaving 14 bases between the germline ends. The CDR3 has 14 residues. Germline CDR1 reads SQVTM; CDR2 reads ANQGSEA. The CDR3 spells CSVEAGAPNNEQFF. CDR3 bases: TGCAGCGTTGAGGCGGGGGCCCCCAACAATGAGCAGTTCTTC.

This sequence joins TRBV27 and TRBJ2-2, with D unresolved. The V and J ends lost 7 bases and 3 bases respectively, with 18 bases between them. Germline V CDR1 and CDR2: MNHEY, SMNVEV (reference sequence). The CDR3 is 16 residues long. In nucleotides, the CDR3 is TGTGCCAGCACCCGCCGACTGCCACGAGACACCGGGGAGCTGTTTTTT. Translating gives CASTRRLPRDTGELFF.

The CDR3: CASGDSPPNTEAFF. The CDR3 DNA follows: TGCGCCAGCGGGGACAGCCCTCCGAACACTGAAGCTTTCTTT. The V gene is TRBV5-1, the J gene TRBJ1-1, with TRBD1 identical over 7 bases. The V gene's germline CDR1 is SGHRS and CDR2 YFSETQ. This CDR3 contains 14 residues. The J segment lost 1 base and the V segment lost 7 bases, leaving 7 bases of the junction unmatched.

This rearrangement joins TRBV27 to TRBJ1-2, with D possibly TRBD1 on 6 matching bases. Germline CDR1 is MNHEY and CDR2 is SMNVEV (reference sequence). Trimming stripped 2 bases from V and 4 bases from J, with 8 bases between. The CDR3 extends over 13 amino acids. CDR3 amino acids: CASSLQGSYGYTF. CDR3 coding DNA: TGTGCCAGCAGTTTACAGGGGTCCTATGGCTACACCTTC.

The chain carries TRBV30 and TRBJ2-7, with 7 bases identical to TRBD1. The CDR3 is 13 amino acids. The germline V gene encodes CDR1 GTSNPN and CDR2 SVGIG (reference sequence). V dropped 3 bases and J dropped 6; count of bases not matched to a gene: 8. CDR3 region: CAWSVDRIREQYF. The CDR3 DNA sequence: TGTGCCTGGAGCGTGGACAGGATTCGCGAGCAGTACTTC.

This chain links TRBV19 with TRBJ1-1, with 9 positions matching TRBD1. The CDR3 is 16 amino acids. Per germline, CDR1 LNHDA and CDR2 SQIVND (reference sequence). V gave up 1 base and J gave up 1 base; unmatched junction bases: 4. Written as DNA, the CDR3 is TGTGCCAGTAGTATAGTTCCGGGACAGGGGAACACTGAAGCTTTCTTT. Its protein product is CASSIVPGQGNTEAFF.

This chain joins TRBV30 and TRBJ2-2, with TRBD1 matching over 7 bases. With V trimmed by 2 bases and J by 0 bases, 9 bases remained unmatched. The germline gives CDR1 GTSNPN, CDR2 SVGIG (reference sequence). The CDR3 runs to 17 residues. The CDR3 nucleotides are TGTGCCTGGAGTAAGGGGGCCCTGAGATCGAACACCGGGGAGCTGTTTTTT. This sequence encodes CAWSKGALRSNTGELFF.

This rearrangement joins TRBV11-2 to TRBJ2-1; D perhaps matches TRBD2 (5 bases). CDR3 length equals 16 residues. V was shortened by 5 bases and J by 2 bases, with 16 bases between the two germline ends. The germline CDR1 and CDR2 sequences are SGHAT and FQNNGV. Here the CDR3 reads CASSRDGVIPYNEQFF. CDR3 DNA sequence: TGTGCCAGCAGCCGAGACGGGGTTATACCCTACAATGAGCAGTTCTTC.

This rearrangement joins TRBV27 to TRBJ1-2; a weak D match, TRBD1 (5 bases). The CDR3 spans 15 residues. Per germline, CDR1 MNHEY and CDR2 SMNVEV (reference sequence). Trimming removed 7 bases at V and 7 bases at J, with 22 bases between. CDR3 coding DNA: TGTGCCAGCACGAACCTGGGACCCCGAGGTAGTGGCTACACCTTC. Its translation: CASTNLGPRGSGYTF.

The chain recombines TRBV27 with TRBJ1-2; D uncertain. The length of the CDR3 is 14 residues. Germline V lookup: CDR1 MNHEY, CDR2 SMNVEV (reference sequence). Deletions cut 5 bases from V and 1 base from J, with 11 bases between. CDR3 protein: CASSPTANNYGYTF. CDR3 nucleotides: TGTGCCAGCAGTCCTACGGCTAATAACTATGGCTACACCTTC.

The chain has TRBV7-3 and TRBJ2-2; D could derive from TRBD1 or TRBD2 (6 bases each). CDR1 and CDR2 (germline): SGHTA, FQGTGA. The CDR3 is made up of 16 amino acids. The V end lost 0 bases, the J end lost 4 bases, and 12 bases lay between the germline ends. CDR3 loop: CASSLTGGMRTGELFF. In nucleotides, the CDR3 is TGTGCCAGCAGCTTAACGGGGGGCATGCGCACCGGGGAGCTGTTTTTT.

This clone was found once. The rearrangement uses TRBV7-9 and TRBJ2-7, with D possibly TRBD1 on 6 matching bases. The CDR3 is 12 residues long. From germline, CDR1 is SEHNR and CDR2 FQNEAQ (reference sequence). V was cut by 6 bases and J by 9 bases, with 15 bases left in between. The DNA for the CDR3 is TGTGCCAGCAGACGCGGACAGTCGGTGCAGTACTTC. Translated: CASRRGQSVQYF.

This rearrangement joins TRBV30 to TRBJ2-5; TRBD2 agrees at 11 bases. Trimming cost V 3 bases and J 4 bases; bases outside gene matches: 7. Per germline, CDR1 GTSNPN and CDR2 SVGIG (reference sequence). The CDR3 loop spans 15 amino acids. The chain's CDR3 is CAWRAKGLAGETQYF. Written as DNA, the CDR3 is TGTGCCTGGAGAGCAAAAGGACTAGCGGGAGAGACCCAGTACTTC.

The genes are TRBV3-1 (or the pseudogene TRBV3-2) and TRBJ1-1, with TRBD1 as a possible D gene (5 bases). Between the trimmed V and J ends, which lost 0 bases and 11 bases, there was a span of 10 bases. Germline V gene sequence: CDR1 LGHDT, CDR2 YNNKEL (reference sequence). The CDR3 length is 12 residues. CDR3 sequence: CASSQEGRDAFF. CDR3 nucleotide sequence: TGTGCCAGCAGCCAAGAAGGGCGGGACGCTTTCTTT.

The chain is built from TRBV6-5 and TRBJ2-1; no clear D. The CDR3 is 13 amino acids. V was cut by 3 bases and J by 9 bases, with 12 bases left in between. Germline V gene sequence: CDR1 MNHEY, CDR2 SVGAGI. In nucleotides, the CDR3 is TGTGCCAGCAGTTATCCAGGCCGAATTGAGCAGTTCTTC. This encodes CASSYPGRIEQFF.

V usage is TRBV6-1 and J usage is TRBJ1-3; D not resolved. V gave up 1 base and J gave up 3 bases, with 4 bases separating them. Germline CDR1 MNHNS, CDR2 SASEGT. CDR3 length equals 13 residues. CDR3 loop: CASSEGYGNTIYF. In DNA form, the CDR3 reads TGTGCCAGCAGTGAAGGATATGGAAACACCATATATTTT.

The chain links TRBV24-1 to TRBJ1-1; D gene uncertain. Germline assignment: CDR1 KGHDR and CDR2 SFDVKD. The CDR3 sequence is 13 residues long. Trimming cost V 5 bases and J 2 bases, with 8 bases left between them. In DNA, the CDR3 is TGTGCCACCAGTGCTCCGGGCAACACTGAAGCTTTCTTT. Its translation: CATSAPGNTEAFF.

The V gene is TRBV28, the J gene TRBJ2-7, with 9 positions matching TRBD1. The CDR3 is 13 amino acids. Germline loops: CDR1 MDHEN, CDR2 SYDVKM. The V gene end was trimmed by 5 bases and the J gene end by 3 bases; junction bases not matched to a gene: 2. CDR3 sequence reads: CASSGQGIYEQYF. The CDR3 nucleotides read TGTGCCAGCAGTGGACAGGGGATCTACGAGCAGTACTTC.

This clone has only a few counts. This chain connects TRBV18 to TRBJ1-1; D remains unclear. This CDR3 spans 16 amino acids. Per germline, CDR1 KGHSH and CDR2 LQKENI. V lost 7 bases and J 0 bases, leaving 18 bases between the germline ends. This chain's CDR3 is CASFVLNAGLNTEAFF. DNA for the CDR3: TGTGCCAGCTTTGTGTTGAACGCCGGATTGAACACTGAAGCTTTCTTT.

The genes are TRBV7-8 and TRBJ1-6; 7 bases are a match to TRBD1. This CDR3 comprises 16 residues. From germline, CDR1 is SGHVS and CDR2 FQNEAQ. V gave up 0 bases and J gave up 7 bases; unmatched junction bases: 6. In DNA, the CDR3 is TGTGCCAGCAGCTTAGCCCTGGGACAGAGGAATTCACCCCTCCACTTT. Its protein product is CASSLALGQRNSPLHF.

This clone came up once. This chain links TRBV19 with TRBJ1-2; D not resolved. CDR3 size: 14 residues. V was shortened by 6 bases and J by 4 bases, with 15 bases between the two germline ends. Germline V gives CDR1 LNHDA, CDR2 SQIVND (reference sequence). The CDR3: CASRHNQVLYGYTF. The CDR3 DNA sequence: TGTGCCAGTAGGCATAATCAGGTTCTCTATGGCTACACCTTC.

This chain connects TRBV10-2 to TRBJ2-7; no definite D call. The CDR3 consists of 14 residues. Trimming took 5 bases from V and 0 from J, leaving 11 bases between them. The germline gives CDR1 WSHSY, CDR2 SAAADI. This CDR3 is CASSYLRTSYEQYF. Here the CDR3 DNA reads TGCGCCAGCAGTTACCTAAGGACCTCCTACGAGCAGTACTTC.

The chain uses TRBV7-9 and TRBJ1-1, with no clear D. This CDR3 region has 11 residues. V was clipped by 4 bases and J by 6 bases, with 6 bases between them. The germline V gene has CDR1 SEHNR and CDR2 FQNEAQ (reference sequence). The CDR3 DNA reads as TGTGCCAGCAGCTCTTTGGCTGAAGCTTTCTTT. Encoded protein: CASSSLAEAFF.

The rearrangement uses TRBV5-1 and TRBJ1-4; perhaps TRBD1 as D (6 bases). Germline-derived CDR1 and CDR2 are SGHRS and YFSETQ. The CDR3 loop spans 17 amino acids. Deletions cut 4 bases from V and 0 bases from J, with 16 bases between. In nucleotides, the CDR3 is TGCGCCAGCAGCCCTGTAGGGGGGAGCGCAACTAATGAAAAACTGTTTTTT. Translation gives CASSPVGGSATNEKLFF.

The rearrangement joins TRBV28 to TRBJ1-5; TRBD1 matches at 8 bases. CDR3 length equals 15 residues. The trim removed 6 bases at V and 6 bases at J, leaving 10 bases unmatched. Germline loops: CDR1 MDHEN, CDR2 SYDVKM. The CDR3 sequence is CASSIHRGRSQPQHF. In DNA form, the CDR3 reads TGTGCCAGCAGCATCCACAGGGGGAGAAGTCAGCCCCAGCATTTT. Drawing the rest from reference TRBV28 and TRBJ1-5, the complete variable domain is DVKVTQSSRYLVKRTGEKVFLECVQDMDHENMFWYRQDPGLGLRLIYFSYDVKMKEKGDIPEGYSVSREKKERFSLILESASTNQTSMYLCASSIHRGRSQPQHFGDGTRLSIL.

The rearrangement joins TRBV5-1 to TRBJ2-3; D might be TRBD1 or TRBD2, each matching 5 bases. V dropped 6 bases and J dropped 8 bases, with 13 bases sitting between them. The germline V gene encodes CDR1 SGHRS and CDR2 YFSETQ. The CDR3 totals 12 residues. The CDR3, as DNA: TGCGCCAGCATTCGGGACGGTGGTACGCAGTATTTT. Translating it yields CASIRDGGTQYF.